This T cell receptor (beta chain) was captured in a study of T cells in Graves' hyperthyroidism and ophthalmopathy. General study findings and limits: Stable hyperthyroidism and ophthalmopathy were separated using 13 V-J signatures.

As regards this clonotype: Its antigen is currently unknown. This clone may be a read error of a much larger clone one base away.

Amplified TCR beta CDR3 regions came from RNA transcripts. During a first-round RT-PCR of the TCR CDR3, the HTBI primer set was used. Each CDR3 protein gets one entry after TCRdb re-called the multiplex PCR reads with MiXCR. The sample holds fewer than 650,000 distinct CDR3 sequences, roughly 15% seen once. Fresh 10 ml peripheral blood yielded PBMCs. This clonotype was sampled from a woman aged 40 to 49 with Graves' hyperthyroidism. The sequencing input was blood.

Written as DNA, the CDR3 is TGTGCCAGCAGCCCACCGGGAGACGGACTCTATAGCTACACCTTC. As protein: CASSPPGDGLYSYTF. V gene TRBV7-9 combines with J gene TRBJ1-2; no clear D gene. The CDR3 loop spans 15 amino acids. Germline V gene sequence: CDR1 SEHNR, CDR2 FQNEAQ (reference sequence).